One and the same sample provided the 20 T cell receptor beta chains below, sequenced in a study of cytomegalovirus exposure and HLA in healthy donors (dated by TCRdb to between 2016 and 2019). Receptor libraries were prepared by the immunoSEQ multiplex PCR assay. For the multiplex PCR, a mixture combining 60 forward primers for TCR Vbeta segments and 13 reverse primers for TCR Jbeta segments was used. Not all clones reach the TCRdb copy of this immuneACCESS table, which keeps in-frame sequences only. Checked studies attribute under half of the gap to unresolved V genes and leave the rest unexplained. The sample has approximately 110,000 clones on record, 73% of them singletons. Clones ranked in the top ten supply approximately 8.4% of the sample. Sequencing used PBMCs. These receptors were collected from a man aged 40-55 years in good health and CMV-seronegative.

V usage is TRBV7-2 and J usage is TRBJ2-5; weak D call: TRBD2 (6 bases). There are 15 residues in the CDR3. Germline CDR1 reads SGHTA; CDR2 reads FQGNSA. The V end lost 0 bases, the J end lost 5 bases, and 13 bases lay between the germline ends. CDR3: CASSLAGGVRETQYF. For the CDR3, the DNA is TGTGCCAGCAGCTTAGCGGGGGGAGTGCGGGAGACCCAGTACTTC.

There are a few counts of this clone. The chain recombines TRBV4-3 with TRBJ2-7; TRBD2 is a possible D gene (7 bases). V lost 3 bases and J 5 bases, leaving 17 bases between the germline ends. The germline V gene encodes CDR1 LGHNA and CDR2 YSLEER. The CDR3 is 15 amino acids. The CDR3 DNA is TGCGCCAGCAGCCAGGGGGGGGGCCGGGCCCACGAGCAGTACTTC. It is translated as CASSQGGGRAHEQYF.

The rearrangement uses TRBV15 and TRBJ1-4; D not resolved. The CDR3 consists of 13 residues. The V and J ends lost 0 bases and 5 bases respectively, with 4 bases between them. From germline, CDR1 is LNHNV and CDR2 YYDKDF (reference sequence). The CDR3 DNA is TGTGCCACCAGCAGAGAGGAGAATGAAAAACTGTTTTTT. It codes for CATSREENEKLFF.

The chain has TRBV7-2 and TRBJ2-7, with 7 bases aligning to TRBD1. The germline gives CDR1 SGHTA, CDR2 FQGNSA. V was pared by 4 bases and J by 0 bases, with 9 bases of the junction left unmatched. This CDR3 region has 16 residues. Here the CDR3 DNA reads TGTGCCAGCAGCTATCAGCCCGGGACAGTCTCCTACGAGCAGTACTTC. This encodes CASSYQPGTVSYEQYF. Drawing the rest from reference TRBV7-2 and TRBJ2-7, the complete variable domain is GAGVSQSPSNKVTEKGKDVELRCDPISGHTALYWYRQSLGQGLEFLIYFQGNSAPDKSGLPSDRFSAERTGGSVSTLTIQRTQQEDSAVYLCASSYQPGTVSYEQYFGPGTRLTVT.

This clone has more than one count but fewer than ten. J is TRBJ2-7 and V is TRBV7-2; 9 nucleotides align to TRBD1. V dropped 2 bases and J dropped 6; count of bases not matched to a gene: 8. The germline V gene encodes CDR1 SGHTA and CDR2 FQGNSA. The CDR3 spans 15 residues. CDR3 sequence (DNA): TGTGCCAGCAGCTTAACAGGACAGGGGTTAGCCGAGCAGTACTTC. Its protein product is CASSLTGQGLAEQYF.

A few counts support this clone. The CDR3 coding sequence is TGTGCCGGATCTCTAGACAGGGGCGAGCAGTACTTC. Translated, it gives CAGSLDRGEQYF. This rearrangement joins TRBV2 to TRBJ2-7; 8 positions match TRBD1. The V and J ends lost 11 bases and 6 bases, in that order; junction bases with no gene match: 9. The CDR3 has 12 amino acids. Germline V gene sequence: CDR1 SNHLY, CDR2 FYNNEI.

The chain joins TRBV9 to TRBJ2-1; 10 bases agree with TRBD2. This CDR3 region has 16 residues. Germline V gene data show CDR1 as SGDLS and CDR2 as YYNGEE. J was trimmed by 7 bases and V by 4 bases; bases with no gene match: 11. CDR3 sequence: CASSPWGAGGENEQFF. CDR3 DNA sequence: TGTGCCAGCAGCCCCTGGGGAGCGGGGGGGGAAAATGAGCAGTTCTTC.

The V and J genes are TRBV4-1 and TRBJ1-3, with a tentative D call TRBD1 (5 bases). V was trimmed by 3 bases and J by 4 bases, leaving 16 bases between them. The CDR3 runs 16 residues. Germline-derived CDR1 and CDR2 are MGHRA and YSYEKL. This chain's CDR3 is CASSHIIQDPGNTIYF. The CDR3 nucleotides are TGCGCCAGCAGCCATATTATACAGGACCCCGGAAACACCATATATTTT.

V and J are TRBV6-6 and TRBJ2-1; TRBD1 aligns across 9 bases. Germline V gives CDR1 MNHNY, CDR2 SVGAGI (reference sequence). V lost 7 bases, J lost 8 bases, and 9 bases stayed unmatched. CDR3 length equals 14 residues. This CDR3 reads CASKVDRGLDEQFF. The CDR3 coding sequence is TGTGCCAGCAAAGTTGACAGGGGGTTGGATGAGCAGTTCTTC.

J is TRBJ2-5 and V is TRBV6-1, with D unresolved. Matching the DNA end better, TRBJ2-7 makes the J call doubtful. Germline CDR1 is MNHNS and CDR2 is SASEGT. This CDR3 contains 10 residues. DNA of the CDR3: TGTGCCAGCAGTGAATACGAGCAGTACTTC. Residues: CASSEYEQYF.

V and J are TRBV11-2 and TRBJ1-1, with D possibly matching TRBD1 (5 bases). Germline CDR1 reads SGHAT; CDR2 reads FQNNGV. This CDR3 is 13 amino acids long. The ends were cut back, 1 base at V and 8 bases at J, with 11 bases in the middle. The CDR3 DNA sequence: TGTGCCAGCAGCTTAGCTCAGGGTCAAGAAGCTTTCTTT. Residues: CASSLAQGQEAFF. Together with reference TRBV11-2 and TRBJ1-1, the CDR3 gives the full variable domain: EAGVAQSPRYKIIEKRQSVAFWCNPISGHATLYWYQQILGQGPKLLIQFQNNGVVDDSQLPKDRFSAERLKGVDSTLKIQPAKLEDSAVYLCASSLAQGQEAFFGQGTRLTVV.

CDR3 DNA: TGTGCCAGCAGCTTAGTACAGGGGGCTTACGAGCAGTACTTC. Protein product: CASSLVQGAYEQYF. V usage is TRBV7-9 and J usage is TRBJ2-7, with 9 nucleotides matching TRBD1. The V gene end was trimmed by 1 base and the J gene end by 4 bases; junction bases not matched to a gene: 2. CDR3 length: 14 residues. Germline CDR1 is SEHNR and CDR2 is FQNEAQ (reference sequence).

This chain links TRBV30 with TRBJ1-1; D is possibly TRBD1 (5 bases). V shed 0 bases and J shed 4 bases, with 9 bases lying between them. This CDR3 comprises 13 residues. Germline values: CDR1 GTSNPN, CDR2 SVGIG (reference sequence). CDR3 bases: TGTGCCTGGAGTGTACAGGAGTCCACTGAAGCTTTCTTT. Amino acids: CAWSVQESTEAFF.

This chain uses TRBV7-9 with TRBJ2-7, with 11 bases matching TRBD1. The V and J ends lost 1 base and 6 bases, in that order; junction bases with no gene match: 11. Germline V gene data show CDR1 as SEHNR and CDR2 as FQNEAQ (reference sequence). This CDR3 comprises 17 residues. CDR3 sequence: CASSLDRADRGLPEQYF. As DNA, the CDR3 is TGTGCCAGCAGCTTAGATCGGGCGGACAGGGGGCTTCCCGAGCAGTACTTC. Drawing the rest from reference TRBV7-9 and TRBJ2-7, the complete variable domain is DTGVSQNPRHKITKRGQNVTFRCDPISEHNRLYWYRQTLGQGPEFLTYFQNEAQLEKSRLLSDRFSAERPKGSFSTLEIQRTEQGDSAMYLCASSLDRADRGLPEQYFGPGTRLTVT.

The count of this clone is one. The V gene is TRBV7-9, the J gene TRBJ2-1, with 9 bases identical to TRBD1. After removal of 5 bases from V and 5 bases from J, the junction contained 7 bases not matched to a gene. Germline loops: CDR1 SEHNR, CDR2 FQNEAQ (reference sequence). The CDR3 spans 15 residues. In DNA form, the CDR3 reads TGTGCCAGCAGCCCCTGGACAGGGGACAACAATGAGCAGTTCTTC. This encodes CASSPWTGDNNEQFF.

The V gene is TRBV5-6, the J gene TRBJ2-3; 8 bases agree with TRBD1. The V and J ends lost 5 bases and 5 bases, in that order; junction bases with no gene match: 4. Germline V gives CDR1 SGHDT, CDR2 YYEEEE. The CDR3 is 13 amino acids. The CDR3 nucleotides are TGTGCCAGCAGACCACAGGGGGTAGATACGCAGTATTTT. Protein: CASRPQGVDTQYF.

This chain connects TRBV9 to TRBJ2-3; the match to TRBD1 covers 7 bases. This CDR3 comprises 15 residues. Unmatched junction bases numbered 10, after V lost 3 bases and J lost 6 bases. The germline CDR1 and CDR2 sequences are SGDLS and YYNGEE. The CDR3 protein is CASSEGADDADTQYF. Written as DNA, the CDR3 is TGTGCCAGCAGCGAGGGGGCCGATGACGCGGATACGCAGTATTTT.

This chain joins TRBV28 and TRBJ1-2, with D unclear. Trimming removed 6 bases from V and 9 bases from J, with 14 bases in between. Germline V gene lookup returns CDR1 MDHEN and CDR2 SYDVKM. The CDR3 runs 12 residues. The CDR3 DNA is TGTGCCAGCAGCCCTGAGGGAGGGCGCTACACCTTC. Translating it yields CASSPEGGRYTF.

The chain recombines TRBV2 with TRBJ1-6; no definite D call. Germline V gene data show CDR1 as SNHLY and CDR2 as FYNNEI. Trimming removed 1 base at V and 2 bases at J, with 6 bases between. The CDR3 extends over 15 amino acids. For the CDR3, the DNA is TGTGCCAGCAGTGAAGACTTGGCCTATAATTCACCCCTCCACTTT. It is translated as CASSEDLAYNSPLHF.

The V call is TRBV14, the J call TRBJ1-4; no definite D call. This CDR3 has 14 amino acids. Germline V lookup: CDR1 SGHDN, CDR2 FVKESK. Trimming took 2 bases from V and 6 from J, leaving 10 bases between them. The CDR3 sequence: CASSQSFGDEKLFF. CDR3 nucleotide sequence: TGTGCCAGCAGCCAATCCTTCGGGGATGAAAAACTGTTTTTT.